The clone carrying this TCR beta chain has just a few counts. Its target is not known. Since all of the isolated RNA was reverse transcribed, expressed TCRB transcripts were what got sequenced. Roughly 3.5 million reads per sample on average were obtained from naive, central memory and regulatory T cell samples. TCRdb's copy holds only in-frame clones and misses some; the assay was immunoSEQ multiplex PCR. Among fewer than 300,000 clones listed, about a tenth were seen once. This sample is drawn from a study of beta chain features in type 1 diabetes. Regarding the study as a whole: Shortening that was moderate but significant affected the TCRB CDR3s of Type 1 diabetes patients in all four CD4+ subsets. Patients' naive, central memory and Treg TCRB repertoires seemed closer to one another than those of healthy donors.

From germline, CDR1 is LNHNV and CDR2 YYDKDF (reference sequence). V lost 1 base, J lost 4 bases, and 13 bases lay in between. CDR3 length: 16 amino acids. The V gene is TRBV15, the J gene TRBJ1-4; possibly TRBD1 for D (6 bases). Sequenced: naive CD4+ T cells from blood. The receptor's source is a young man with type 1 diabetes. The CDR3 sequence: CATSRGPQGVNEKLFF. DNA for the CDR3: TGTGCCACCAGCAGAGGACCACAGGGAGTTAATGAAAAACTGTTTTTT.